This is a list of T cell receptor beta chains from one sample in a study of PD-1 blockade in classical Hodgkin lymphoma. Clones were read by immunoSEQ multiplex PCR, and TCRdb kept only the in-frame ones, dropping some. The repertoire includes roughly 28,000 clones, around 70% of them detected once, and 20% to 30% sits in the top ten. This sample comprised peripheral blood mononuclear cells (PBMCs), obtained before the second cycle of nivolumab. The receptor source for this set is a human donor with classical Hodgkin lymphoma. Each CDR3 is given with its conserved first and last residue. D genes are given only for firm matches. Only some rows state a clone size, as once, few, many or a class for expanded clones.

d_call | j_call | clone_size | v_call | cdr3_aa | cdr3_nt
TRBD1 | TRBJ2-1 | . | TRBV6-6 | CASSGGGQGTYNEQFF | TGTGCCAGCAGTGGGGGGGGACAGGGTACCTACAATGAGCAGTTCTTC
. | TRBJ1-6 | . | TRBV30 | CAWRSGNFGGINSPLHF | TGTGCCTGGAGAAGTGGCAACTTTGGGGGAATTAATTCACCCCTCCACTTT
TRBD1 | TRBJ1-6 | . | TRBV19 | CASSIRSTGADSPLHF | TGTGCCAGTAGTATTCGCTCGACAGGGGCCGATTCACCCCTCCACTTT
. | TRBJ1-1 | . | TRBV23-1 | CASSQENTEAFF | TGCGCCAGCAGTCAAGAGAACACTGAAGCTTTCTTT
. | TRBJ2-7 | few | TRBV4-3 | CASSHRGSRQYF | TGCGCCAGCAGCCACCGTGGTTCGCGGCAGTACTTC
TRBD2 | TRBJ2-3 | . | TRBV4-1 | CASSQDSGGSTDTQYF | TGCGCCAGCAGCCAAGACTCCGGGGGGTCCACAGATACGCAGTATTTT
. | TRBJ1-4 | . | TRBV4-1 | CASSQPTALWLFF | TGCGCCAGCAGCCAACCGACAGCCCTCTGGCTGTTTTTT
. | TRBJ2-1 | . | TRBV25-1 | CASSYPGNKNEQFF | TGTGCCAGCTCATATCCCGGGAATAAGAATGAGCAGTTCTTC
. | TRBJ1-1 | . | TRBV11-3 | CASLPNTEAFF | TGTGCCAGCCTTCCCAACACTGAAGCTTTCTTT
TRBD2 | TRBJ2-4 | . | TRBV9 | CASSVGARGGSQNIQYF | TGTGCCAGCAGCGTAGGAGCCCGCGGGGGGTCCCAAAACATTCAGTACTTC
TRBD1 | TRBJ2-6 | . | TRBV7-9 | CASSLYRGAGSGANVLTF | TGTGCCAGCAGCCTATACAGGGGGGCCGGCTCTGGGGCCAACGTCCTGACTTTC
. | TRBJ1-4 | . | TRBV30 | CACLPGRLATNEKLFF | TGTGCCTGCCTACCGGGACGGCTTGCAACTAATGAAAAACTGTTTTTT
. | TRBJ1-2 | . | TRBV30 | CAWVGGGYTF | TGTGCCTGGGTAGGTGGAGGCTACACCTTC
TRBD1 | TRBJ1-2 | few | TRBV19 | CASSILQGGGYTF | TGTGCCAGTAGTATTCTTCAGGGGGGTGGCTACACCTTC
TRBD2 | TRBJ2-5 | . | TRBV12-5 | CASGFTLAGGPPETQYF | TGTGCTAGTGGTTTTACCCTAGCGGGAGGGCCGCCAGAGACCCAGTACTTC
. | TRBJ2-2 | . | TRBV19 | CASSIRGTGELFF | TGTGCCAGTAGTATACGAGGCACCGGGGAGCTGTTTTTT
. | TRBJ2-5 | . | TRBV19 | CASSIGTRAEAQYF | TGTGCCAGTAGTATAGGGACAAGGGCGGAGGCCCAGTACTTC
. | TRBJ1-3 | . | TRBV25-1 | CASSGLVGNTIYF | TGTGCCAGCAGTGGGCTTGTTGGAAACACCATATATTTT
. | TRBJ1-2 | . | TRBV27 | CASSFPGTPDGYTF | TGTGCCAGCAGTTTCCCCGGAACCCCAGATGGCTACACCTTC
TRBD2 | TRBJ2-1 | . | TRBV27 | CASSLDPYGTSGREQFF | TGTGCCAGCAGTTTGGACCCTTACGGGACTAGCGGGAGAGAGCAGTTCTTC
. | TRBJ1-1 | . | TRBV11-2 | CASSLQISPSEAFF | TGTGCCAGCAGCTTACAGATTAGTCCGAGTGAAGCTTTCTTT
TRBD1 | TRBJ2-1 | . | TRBV5-1 | CASSSTGGYSNEQFF | TGCGCCAGCAGCTCGACAGGGGGCTATTCAAATGAGCAGTTCTTC
TRBD2 | TRBJ2-1 | . | TRBV2 | CASSNTGTSGGANDGEQFF | TGTGCCAGCAGTAATACCGGGACTAGCGGGGGGGCCAATGACGGTGAGCAGTTCTTC
. | TRBJ2-1 | . | TRBV11-2 | CASSLDLPGNEQFF | TGTGCCAGCAGCTTAGATTTGCCAGGCAATGAGCAGTTCTTC
. | TRBJ1-3 | . | TRBV28 | CASSEGGLGNTIYF | TGTGCCAGCAGTGAAGGGGGTCTGGGAAACACCATATATTTT
. | TRBJ1-6 | many | TRBV19 | CASSILMIEGPLHF | TGTGCCAGTAGTATCCTTATGATCGAAGGACCCCTCCACTTT
. | TRBJ2-2 | . | TRBV7-2 | CASSLSSATGELFF | TGTGCCAGCAGCTTAAGTAGCGCCACCGGGGAGCTGTTTTTT
. | TRBJ2-7 | . | TRBV6-6 | CASKHSGTGAYEQYF | TGTGCCAGCAAACACTCCGGGACGGGAGCCTACGAGCAGTACTTC
TRBD2 | TRBJ2-1 | . | TRBV28 | CASSFPSGSFYEQFF | TGTGCCAGCAGTTTCCCTAGCGGGAGCTTCTATGAGCAGTTCTTC
TRBD1 | TRBJ2-7 | . | TRBV5-6 | CASSAQGVSFYEQYF | TGTGCCAGCAGCGCACAGGGGGTGTCTTTCTACGAGCAGTACTTC
TRBD1 | TRBJ2-5 | . | TRBV11-2 | CASSLDVREGAQYF | TGTGCCAGCAGCTTAGATGTGAGAGAGGGGGCACAGTACTTC
. | TRBJ1-2 | . | TRBV28 | CASSFLSGVKVTF | TGTGCCAGCAGTTTTTTGTCAGGGGTTAAGGTCACCTTC
. | TRBJ2-1 | . | TRBV28 | CASSAPGGGLQFF | TGTGCCAGCAGTGCCCCAGGGGGAGGGCTCCAGTTCTTC
. | TRBJ2-7 | few | TRBV4-3 | CASSQEVGPSSYEQYF | TGCGCCAGCAGCCAAGAAGTAGGTCCTAGCTCCTACGAGCAGTACTTC
. | TRBJ2-1 | . | TRBV5-5 | CASRMVASPSYNEQFF | TGTGCCAGCCGGATGGTAGCGTCGCCCTCCTACAATGAGCAGTTCTTC
. | TRBJ2-1 | . | TRBV5-1 | CASSFGGVAYNEQFF | TGCGCCAGCAGCTTTGGGGGCGTCGCCTACAATGAGCAGTTCTTC
. | TRBJ1-5 | . | TRBV7-2 | CASSLPNQPQHF | TGTGCCAGCAGCCTACCAAATCAGCCCCAGCATTTT
. | TRBJ1-1 | . | TRBV19 | CASTGNVPLNTEAFF | TGTGCCAGTACGGGGAATGTGCCCTTGAACACTGAAGCTTTCTTT
. | TRBJ2-2 | . | TRBV5-6 | CASSLRGSGTNTGELFF | TGTGCCAGCAGCTTGAGAGGGTCAGGGACAAACACCGGGGAGCTGTTTTTT
TRBD2 | TRBJ2-1 | . | TRBV19 | CASAGRTSGRNEQFF | TGTGCCAGTGCGGGAAGGACTAGCGGGAGGAATGAGCAGTTCTTC
TRBD1 | TRBJ1-4 | . | TRBV27 | CASSATGQGANEKLFF | TGTGCCAGCAGTGCCACAGGACAGGGGGCGAATGAAAAACTGTTTTTT
TRBD2 | TRBJ2-7 | . | TRBV28 | CASSPRGGSSYEQYF | TGTGCCAGCAGCCCCCGGGGGGGCAGCTCCTACGAGCAGTACTTC
TRBD1 | TRBJ1-1 | . | TRBV11-3 | CASSLGQRNTEAFF | TGTGCCAGCAGCCTGGGACAGCGGAACACTGAAGCTTTCTTT
TRBD2 | TRBJ2-3 | . | TRBV7-9 | CASSPLAGGSDTQYF | TGTGCCAGCAGCCCCCTAGCGGGAGGGTCAGATACGCAGTATTTT
TRBD1 | TRBJ1-5 | . | TRBV11-2 | CASSLGTGRNQPQHF | TGTGCCAGCAGCTTAGGGACAGGGAGAAATCAGCCCCAGCATTTT
. | TRBJ2-3 | . | TRBV4-2 | CASSQDPAGKGVRNTDTQYF | TGTGCCAGCAGCCAAGATCCAGCGGGAAAGGGGGTCCGGAACACAGATACGCAGTATTTT
. | TRBJ2-7 | few | TRBV28 | CASSALVYEQYF | TGTGCCAGCAGCGCCCTTGTCTACGAGCAGTACTTC
. | TRBJ1-6 | . | TRBV11-3 | CASTKPGASSYNSPLHF | TGTGCCAGCACAAAACCCGGGGCCAGCTCCTATAATTCACCCCTCCACTTT
. | TRBJ1-1 | once | TRBV19 | CASRPTALNTEAFF | TGTGCCAGTAGACCGACAGCCCTGAACACTGAAGCTTTCTTT
. | TRBJ2-3 | . | TRBV7-9 | CASNLRQTRDTQYF | TGTGCCAGCAACCTGCGGCAAACCAGAGATACGCAGTATTTT
TRBD1 | TRBJ1-4 | . | TRBV9 | CASSVDNRGGNEKLFF | TGTGCCAGCAGCGTAGACAACAGGGGAGGGAATGAAAAACTGTTTTTT
. | TRBJ2-2 | . | TRBV9 | CASSVAESPGELFF | TGTGCCAGCAGCGTAGCGGAGAGCCCCGGGGAGCTGTTTTTT